This T cell receptor (beta chain) was identified during a study of blood T cell repertoires in COVID-19 (dated by TCRdb to about 2020). Some background on the complete study: Samples covering the acute and convalescent phases of COVID-19 were provided by collaborators in the United States, Italy and Spain. The material from the prospective study consisted of cDNA or gDNA derived from T cells, B-cell-depleted T cells, or PBMCs. The repertoires were released in a freely available public database meant as a resource for research on the immune response to SARS-CoV-2. Samples were obtained from the ongoing ImmuneRACE study (first 160 participants) and from approximately 1,200 subjects provided by 6 global collaborators. Nearly every sample came with metadata listing a de-identified subject ID, COVID-19 status, age in years and sex. Subjects who had been exposed to COVID-19, were actively infected with it, or had recovered from it provided the deeply sampled blood TCRbeta repertoires that made up the dataset. HLA class I and class II types, where available, came from metadata supplied by the sample provider rather than from assay-based typing.

On the study overall, not on this receptor specifically: The amount of clinical and demographic metadata varied by source and participant and was provided uncurated.

The immunoSEQ Assay, a bias-controlled multiplex PCR, was used to amplify TCRbeta CDR3 regions from genomic DNA. Processing in the source paper ran as follows. Nucleated cell counts per sample were estimated from amplification of reference gene primers within the assay. Sequence reads were collapsed and filtered to measure the absolute abundance of every unique TCRbeta CDR3 rearrangement. For each sample, productive Simpson clonality was calculated as the square root of Simpson's diversity index over productive rearrangements. The table comes from immuneACCESS by way of TCRdb, which keeps in-frame sequences with V and J called. Part of the clones is missing from these tables; in studies checked, under half for an unresolved V gene and the rest for unknown reasons. V, J and clone size reflect that table, while D and trimming were determined from the DNA. For this sample there are around 330,000 clones; around 90% appear just once. 5% to 5.5% of the sample rests with the top ten.

Here V drops 5 bases and J drops 2 bases, and the junction holds 7 bases not matched to any gene. Based on the germline V gene (reference sequence), the CDR1 and CDR2 sequences are MNHNY and SVGAGI. The CDR3 numbers 16 residues from cysteine through phenylalanine. The DNA shown is the 48-base CDR3, in frame from base 1. A note on this clone: The target of this receptor is not known. No base-level quality is on record; no much larger clone is a single base apart.

In the prospective study, participants were about 18 to 95 years old, resided in about two dozen geographic areas of the United States, and were enrolled through a virtual design. In the prospective study, cohorts were assigned on the basis of participant-reported clinical history obtained from a screening survey and a study questionnaire. Recovered participants in ImmuneRACE Cohort 3 were defined as having two consecutive negative NP/OP PCR tests, clearance from a healthcare professional, or resolution of symptoms. Mobile phlebotomists in the prospective study collected whole blood, serum and a nasopharyngeal or oropharyngeal swab from every participant. Additional blood draws and questionnaires over an approximately 2-month period could optionally be provided by prospective study participants. Blood samples from the prospective study were shipped frozen or at room temperature prior to DNA extraction.

The TCR originated in a man in his sixties who had recovered from COVID-19. The material sequenced was PBMCs or T cells enriched from blood (not recorded which). This receptor chain uses TRBV6-6 and TRBJ2-7, and 12 bases in between align with TRBD2. CDR3 sequence: CASSPRLAGVTYEQYF. The DNA sequence is given as TGTGCCAGCAGTCCCAGACTAGCGGGAGTTACCTACGAGCAGTACTTC.